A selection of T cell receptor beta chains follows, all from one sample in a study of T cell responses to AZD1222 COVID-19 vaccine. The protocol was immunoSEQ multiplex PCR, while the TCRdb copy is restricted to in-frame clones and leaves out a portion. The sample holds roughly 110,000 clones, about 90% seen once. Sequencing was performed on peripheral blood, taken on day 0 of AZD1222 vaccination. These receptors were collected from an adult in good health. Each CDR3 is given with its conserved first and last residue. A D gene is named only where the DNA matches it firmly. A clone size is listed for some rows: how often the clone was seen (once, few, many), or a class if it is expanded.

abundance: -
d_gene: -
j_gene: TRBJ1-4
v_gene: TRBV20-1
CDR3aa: CSASLPTEKLFF
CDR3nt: TGCAGTGCTAGTTTGCCTACCGAAAAACTGTTTTTT

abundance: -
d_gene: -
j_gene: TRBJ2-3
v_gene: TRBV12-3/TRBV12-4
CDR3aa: CASTQDVTDTQYF
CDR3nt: TGTGCCAGCACCCAAGATGTCACAGATACGCAGTATTTT

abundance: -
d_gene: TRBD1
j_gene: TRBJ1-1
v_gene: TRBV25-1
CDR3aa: CASRLTGGVGEAFF
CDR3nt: TGTGCCAGCAGGCTAACAGGGGGGGTGGGTGAAGCTTTCTTT

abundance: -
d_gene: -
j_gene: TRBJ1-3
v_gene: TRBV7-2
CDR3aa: CASSLAYSGNTIYF
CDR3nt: TGTGCCAGCAGCTTAGCGTACTCTGGAAACACCATATATTTT

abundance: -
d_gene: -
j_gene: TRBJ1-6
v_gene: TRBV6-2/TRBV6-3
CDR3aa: CASSYGHGYNSPLHF
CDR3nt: TGTGCCAGCAGTTACGGACACGGTTACAATTCACCCCTCCACTTT

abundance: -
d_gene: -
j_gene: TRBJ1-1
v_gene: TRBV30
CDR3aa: CAWSVAPSPPEAFF
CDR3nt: TGTGCCTGGAGTGTCGCACCATCTCCGCCTGAAGCTTTCTTT

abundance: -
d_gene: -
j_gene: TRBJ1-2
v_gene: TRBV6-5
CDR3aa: CASTLDGGSYGYTF
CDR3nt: TGTGCCAGCACCTTAGACGGGGGAAGCTATGGCTACACCTTC

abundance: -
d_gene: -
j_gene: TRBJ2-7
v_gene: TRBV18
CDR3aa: CASSPIPVPTYEQYF
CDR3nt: TGTGCCAGCTCACCAATACCGGTCCCTACCTACGAGCAGTACTTC

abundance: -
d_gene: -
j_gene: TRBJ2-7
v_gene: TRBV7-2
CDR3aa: CASSLGVPGSYEQYF
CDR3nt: TGTGCCAGCAGCTTGGGGGTCCCGGGTTCCTACGAGCAGTACTTC

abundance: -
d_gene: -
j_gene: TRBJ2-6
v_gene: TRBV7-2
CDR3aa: CASSLAGFSGANVLTF
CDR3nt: TGTGCCAGCAGCTTAGCGGGTTTCTCTGGGGCCAACGTCCTGACTTTC

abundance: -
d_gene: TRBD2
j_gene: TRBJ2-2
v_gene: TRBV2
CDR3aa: CASSNPGGGAVVTGELFF
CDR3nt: TGTGCCAGCAGTAACCCTGGCGGGGGGGCCGTTGTCACCGGGGAGCTGTTTTTT

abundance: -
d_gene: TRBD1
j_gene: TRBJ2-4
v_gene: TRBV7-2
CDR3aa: CASSRPDRGKAKNIQYF
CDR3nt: TGTGCCAGCAGCCGCCCGGACAGGGGGAAGGCCAAAAACATTCAGTACTTC

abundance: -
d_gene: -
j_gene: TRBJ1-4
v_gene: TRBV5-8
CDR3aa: CASSLGGANEKLFF
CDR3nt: TGTGCCAGCAGCTTGGGGGGGGCTAATGAAAAACTGTTTTTT

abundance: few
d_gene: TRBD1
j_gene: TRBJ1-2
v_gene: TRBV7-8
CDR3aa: CASSSLSSGQGTNGYTF
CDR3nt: TGTGCCAGCAGCTCGTTGAGTTCTGGACAGGGGACAAATGGCTACACCTTC

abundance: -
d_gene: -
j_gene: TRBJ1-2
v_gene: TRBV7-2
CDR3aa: CASGALTYGYTF
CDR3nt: TGTGCCAGCGGCGCGCTCACCTATGGCTACACCTTC

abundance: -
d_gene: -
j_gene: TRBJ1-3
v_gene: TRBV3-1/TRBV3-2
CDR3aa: CASSQGELSSGNTIYF
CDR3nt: TGTGCCAGCAGCCAAGGAGAATTAAGCTCTGGAAACACCATATATTTT

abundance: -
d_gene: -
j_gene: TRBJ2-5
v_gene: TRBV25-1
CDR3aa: CASSEFGTRQETQYF
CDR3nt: TGTGCCAGCAGTGAATTTGGAACAAGACAAGAGACCCAGTACTTC

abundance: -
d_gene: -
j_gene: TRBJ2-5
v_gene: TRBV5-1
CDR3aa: CASSWWRAQTQYF
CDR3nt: TGCGCCAGCAGCTGGTGGCGGGCTCAGACCCAGTACTTC

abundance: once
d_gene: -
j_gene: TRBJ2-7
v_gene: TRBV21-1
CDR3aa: CASSRNRQGTYEQYF
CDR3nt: TGTGCCAGCAGCAGGAATAGACAGGGGACATACGAGCAGTACTTC

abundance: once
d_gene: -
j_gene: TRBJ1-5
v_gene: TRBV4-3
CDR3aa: CASSQDRQPPNRQPQHF
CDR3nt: TGCGCCAGCAGCCAAGATAGACAGCCGCCCAACAGGCAGCCCCAGCATTTT

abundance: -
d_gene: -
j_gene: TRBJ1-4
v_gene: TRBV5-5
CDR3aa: CASSPGGVWNEKLFF
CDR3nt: TGTGCCAGCAGCCCTGGCGGGGTTTGGAATGAAAAACTGTTTTTT

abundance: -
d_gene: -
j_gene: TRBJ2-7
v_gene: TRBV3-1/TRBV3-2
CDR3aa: CASSQTWEQYF
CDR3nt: TGTGCCAGCAGCCAAACATGGGAGCAGTACTTC

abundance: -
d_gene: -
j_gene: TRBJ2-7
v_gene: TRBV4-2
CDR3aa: CASSQEREQYF
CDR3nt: TGTGCCAGCAGCCAAGAGAGGGAGCAGTACTTC

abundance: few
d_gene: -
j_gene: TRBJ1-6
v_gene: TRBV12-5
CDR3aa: CASGLQWNSPLHF
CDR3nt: TGTGCTAGTGGCCTACAGTGGAATTCACCCCTCCACTTT